This TCR beta chain was recorded in a study of T cell responses to AZD1222 COVID-19 vaccine. Study outcomes and limitations: As reported, nearly half of all spike-specific TCRs target variant regions that are unmutated. Recipients of two AZD1222 doses showed rising Spike-specific TCR breadth and depth.

The V and J ends lost 4 bases and 8 bases respectively, with 14 bases between them. CDR1 LNHDA and CDR2 SQIVND come from the germline V gene (reference sequence). The CDR3 runs to 13 residues. This table comes from immunoSEQ multiplex PCR, and its TCRdb copy is limited to in-frame clones, with some not included. Here the sample spans about 180,000 clones, 85% to 90% being singletons. A remark on this clone: Its specificity is not known.

The rearrangement joins TRBV19 to TRBJ1-1, with D possibly TRBD1 on 5 matching bases. The source was peripheral blood, collected on day 0 of AZD1222 vaccination. The TCR originated in an adult in good health. In DNA form, the CDR3 reads TGTGCCAGTAGTACTCGGTCGTCAGGGGAAGCTTTCTTT. Translating it yields CASSTRSSGEAFF.